The 25 T cell receptor beta chains listed next were all sequenced from one sample in a study of Ad26.COV2.S vaccination and SARS-CoV-2 variants (dated by TCRdb to about 2021). Libraries came from the immunoSEQ multiplex PCR assay. TCRdb re-hosts the immuneACCESS table, in-frame sequences only. Its copies lack some clones; in the studies checked, an unresolved V gene accounts for under half of them, and the cause for the rest is not known. The table for this sample lists roughly 300,000 clones; roughly nine tenths of them were counted only once. Together, the top ten hold 6.4% of the sample. In light of the paper, this sample's treatment or condition label describes: around 19 received Ad26.COV2.S at low or high dose, single or two shots; a few received placebo; per-sample allocation not given. Repertoires of vaccine and placebo recipients were sequenced from samples taken on day 63 after the first injection.

The material was peripheral blood, obtained in a trial of Ad26.COV2.S vaccine versus placebo. Receptors were obtained from a person aged 18-65 years who received the Ad26.COV2.S COVID-19 vaccine or a placebo.

This sequence joins TRBV27 and TRBJ1-2; possibly TRBD1 for D (6 bases). Trimming cost V 3 bases and J 6 bases, with 11 bases left between them. CDR3 length: 13 amino acids. Germline CDR1 and CDR2: MNHEY and SMNVEV (reference sequence). For the CDR3, the DNA is TGTGCCAGCAGTTTCCAACAGGGAGATGGCTACACCTTC. It specifies CASSFQQGDGYTF.

Concerning this clone itself: Different DNA sequences within this sample yield the same CDR3. The rearrangement links TRBV13 to TRBJ2-7; D possibly matches TRBD1 or TRBD2 (5 bases each). The germline V and J ends were trimmed by 3 bases and 6 bases, with 6 bases remaining between them. Germline-derived CDR1 and CDR2 are PRHDT and FYEKMQ (reference sequence). The CDR3 has 11 amino acids. The CDR3, as DNA: TGTGCCAGCAGCTTGGGGGTCGAGCAGTACTTC. It codes for CASSLGVEQYF.

The chain recombines TRBV7-9 with TRBJ1-2; D is uncertain. Deletions cut 3 bases from V and 5 bases from J, with 10 bases between. The length of the CDR3 is 13 residues. In germline, CDR1 is SEHNR, CDR2 FQNEAQ (reference sequence). The CDR3: CASSFEEIYGYTF. The CDR3 nucleotides read TGTGCCAGCAGCTTCGAGGAGATTTATGGCTACACCTTC.

The V and J genes are TRBV7-3 and TRBJ1-1; TRBD1 might be the D (5 bases). The V gene's germline CDR1 is SGHTA and CDR2 FQGTGA. The CDR3 is 16 amino acids. Trimming cost V 0 bases and J 2 bases, with 13 bases left between them. DNA of the CDR3: TGTGCCAGCAGCTTAACCCCTGGGGGACTTAACACTGAAGCTTTCTTT. Its translation is CASSLTPGGLNTEAFF.

The V and J genes are TRBV5-6 and TRBJ1-1; no clear D gene. Trimming removed 1 base at V and 1 base at J, with 8 bases between. Germline-derived CDR1 and CDR2 are SGHDT and YYEEEE. CDR3 size: 14 residues. The CDR3 DNA follows: TGTGCCAGCAGCTTGCGCCAGAGGAACACTGAAGCTTTCTTT. Translated: CASSLRQRNTEAFF.

The genes are TRBV5-8 and TRBJ2-3; D call uncertain. V was clipped by 1 base and J by 3 bases, with 6 bases between them. Germline CDR1 reads SGHTS; CDR2 reads YDEGEE. This CDR3 has 13 amino acids. For the CDR3, the DNA is TGTGCCAGCAGCTTGAGTGAAACAGATACGCAGTATTTT. Translating it yields CASSLSETDTQYF.

The chain combines TRBV19 with TRBJ1-3; no firm D call. V lost 8 bases and J lost 0, with 8 bases in between. Germline V gene sequence: CDR1 LNHDA, CDR2 SQIVND (reference sequence). The CDR3 consists of 13 residues. This chain's CDR3 is CASLENSGNTIYF. The CDR3 coding sequence is TGTGCCAGTCTTGAAAACTCTGGAAACACCATATATTTT.

The chain couples TRBV10-1 to TRBJ2-7, with TRBD1 identical over 9 bases. Germline CDR1 WNHNN, CDR2 SYGVQD (reference sequence). V was clipped by 1 base and J by 3 bases; unmatched bases: 4. The CDR3 has 15 residues. This CDR3 is CASSEWGTGNYEQYF. CDR3 in DNA: TGCGCCAGCAGTGAGTGGGGGACAGGGAACTACGAGCAGTACTTC.

The chain employs TRBV5-6 and TRBJ2-2; possibly TRBD1 or TRBD2 for D (5 bases each). Germline lookup yields CDR1 SGHDT and CDR2 YYEEEE. With 2 bases removed from V and 0 bases from J, the gap between germline ends came to 8 bases. The CDR3 has 15 amino acids. CDR3 sequence reads: CASSFGAANTGELFF. CDR3 coding DNA: TGTGCCAGCAGCTTCGGGGCAGCGAACACCGGGGAGCTGTTTTTT. Complete variable domain (other parts from reference TRBV5-6 and TRBJ2-2): DAGVTQSPTHLIKTRGQQVTLRCSPKSGHDTVSWYQQALGQGPQFIFQYYEEEERQRGNFPDRFSGHQFPNYSSELNVNALLLGDSALYLCASSFGAANTGELFFGEGSRLTVL.

V gene TRBV10-3 combines with J gene TRBJ2-5; 7 bases match TRBD2. The V gene's germline CDR1 is ENHRY and CDR2 SYGVKD. The trim removed 0 bases at V and 3 bases at J, leaving 13 bases unmatched. This CDR3 spans 18 amino acids. DNA for the CDR3: TGTGCCATCAGTGAGTCGGAGGTCGGCCTAGCGGCAAAAGAGACCCAGTACTTC. It is translated as CAISESEVGLAAKETQYF.

The chain has TRBV7-2 and TRBJ1-1, with 7 bases that match TRBD1. Germline V gene lookup returns CDR1 SGHTA and CDR2 FQGNSA. Losses at the gene ends were 5 bases for V and 0 bases for J; bases not matched to a gene: 12. This CDR3 contains 17 residues. CDR3 DNA sequence: TGTGCCAGCAGCGCTACGGGGGGACAGCCCATGAACACTGAAGCTTTCTTT. Encoded protein: CASSATGGQPMNTEAFF.

The count of this clone is one. The V and J genes are TRBV10-3 and TRBJ1-2; D gene uncertain. Germline values: CDR1 ENHRY, CDR2 SYGVKD. The CDR3 sequence is 12 residues long. The V end was cut by 4 bases, the J end by 6 bases, with 9 bases between. In nucleotides, the CDR3 is TGTGCCATCAGTGCGGGCCGGGATGGCTACACCTTC. Translation: CAISAGRDGYTF.

Regarding this clone: Germline and junction disagree at one end, which may indicate a read error. The rearrangement joins TRBV29-1 to TRBJ1-5, with no clear D. CDR1 and CDR2 (germline): SQVTM, ANQGSEA. This CDR3 is 13 amino acids long. In DNA, the CDR3 is TGCAGCGTTGACAGGTCCGGGGATCAACCCCAGCATTTT. Protein sequence: CSVDRSGDQPQHF.

V usage is TRBV30 and J usage is TRBJ1-5; TRBD1 agrees at 8 bases. The junction had 6 bases not matched to a gene; V was cut back by 1 base and J by 4 bases. From germline, CDR1 is GTSNPN and CDR2 SVGIG (reference sequence). The CDR3 runs 15 residues. The CDR3 bases are TGTGCCTGGAGTGGGATGACAGGGGCGAATCAGCCCCAGCATTTT. Translating gives CAWSGMTGANQPQHF.

The V gene is TRBV2, the J gene TRBJ1-3; no firm D call. V was cut by 2 bases and J by 0 bases, with 5 bases left in between. CDR1 is SNHLY and CDR2 is FYNNEI in the germline V gene. The CDR3 runs to 14 residues. Written as DNA, the CDR3 is TGTGCCAGCAGTGAACTGATCTCTGGAAACACCATATATTTT. Translated: CASSELISGNTIYF.

The gene calls are TRBV5-6 and TRBJ2-5; weak D call: TRBD1 (6 bases). Germline CDR1 reads SGHDT; CDR2 reads YYEEEE. V dropped 4 bases and J dropped 3 bases, with 13 bases sitting between them. The CDR3 has 14 residues. This chain's CDR3 is CASSMPRQEETQYF. The CDR3 nucleotides are TGTGCCAGCAGCATGCCACGACAGGAAGAGACCCAGTACTTC.

The chain recombines TRBV3-1 (or the pseudogene TRBV3-2) with TRBJ2-7, with D perhaps matching TRBD2 (6 bases). V lost 0 bases and J lost 2, with 14 bases in between. The CDR3 contains 16 residues. Germline CDR1 LGHDT, CDR2 YNNKEL (reference sequence). CDR3 sequence reads: CASSQDWGLVAYEQYF. The CDR3 nucleotides are TGTGCCAGCAGCCAAGATTGGGGACTGGTTGCCTACGAGCAGTACTTC.

The chain joins TRBV2 to TRBJ2-7; D may be TRBD1 (6 bases). This CDR3 has 15 residues. Germline values: CDR1 SNHLY, CDR2 FYNNEI. Deletions cut 5 bases from V and 5 bases from J, with 19 bases between. Here the CDR3 reads CASSPEYNRAHEQYF. DNA for the CDR3: TGTGCCAGCAGTCCTGAATACAACAGGGCCCACGAGCAGTACTTC.

The chain combines TRBV18 with TRBJ2-3; 8 positions match TRBD1. CDR1 is KGHSH, CDR2 LQKENI, per germline. The CDR3 is 19 residues long. V lost 6 bases to trimming and J lost 2 bases; unmatched junction nucleotides: 19. For the CDR3, the DNA is TGTGCCAGCTCGACTAGGACAGGGATCGGAAGGGGGCTCACAGATACGCAGTATTTT. Translating gives CASSTRTGIGRGLTDTQYF.

This rearrangement joins TRBV18 to TRBJ2-5; perhaps TRBD1 as D (6 bases). CDR1 KGHSH and CDR2 LQKENI come from the germline V gene. The CDR3 runs to 15 residues. Deletions cut 5 bases from V and 5 bases from J, with 18 bases between. The CDR3 here is CASSSRDNKGETQYF. The CDR3 DNA reads as TGTGCCAGCTCAAGCCGGGACAATAAGGGGGAGACCCAGTACTTC. Based on the CDR3 plus reference TRBV18 and TRBJ2-5, the full variable domain is NAGVMQNPRHLVRRRGQEARLRCSPMKGHSHVYWYRQLPEEGLKFMVYLQKENIIDESGMPKERFSAEFPKEGPSILRIQQVVRGDSAAYFCASSSRDNKGETQYFGPGTRLLVL.

V gene TRBV19 combines with J gene TRBJ2-5, with a tentative D call TRBD1 (6 bases). The CDR3 length is 13 residues. The germline CDR1 and CDR2 sequences are LNHDA and SQIVND (reference sequence). Trimming removed 5 bases from V and 5 bases from J, with 12 bases in between. CDR3 DNA: TGTGCCAGTAGTTACAGGGTAGTGGAGACCCAGTACTTC. Translated, it gives CASSYRVVETQYF.

This clone was counted once. The V call is TRBV7-9, the J call TRBJ2-1; no clear D gene. Germline CDR1 reads SEHNR; CDR2 reads FQNEAQ (reference sequence). The CDR3 is 13 residues long. With 8 bases removed from V and 10 bases from J, the gap between germline ends came to 18 bases. The DNA for the CDR3 is TGTGCCAGCTTGGAGTTAGGCTCCGGGGAGCAGTTCTTC. Translating gives CASLELGSGEQFF. The variable domain in full, with the rest retrieved from reference TRBV7-9 and TRBJ2-1, is DTGVSQNPRHKITKRGQNVTFRCDPISEHNRLYWYRQTLGQGPEFLTYFQNEAQLEKSRLLSDRFSAERPKGSFSTLEIQRTEQGDSAMYLCASLELGSGEQFFGPGTRLTVL.

J is TRBJ2-2 and V is TRBV5-1, with 8 bases that match TRBD1. With 4 bases clipped from V and 0 bases from J, the junction kept 2 bases outside the gene matches. The CDR3 covers 15 residues. From germline, CDR1 is SGHRS and CDR2 YFSETQ. This CDR3 is CASSVTGANTGELFF. In nucleotides, the CDR3 is TGCGCCAGCAGCGTGACAGGGGCGAACACCGGGGAGCTGTTTTTT.

V usage is TRBV9 and J usage is TRBJ2-7; the match to TRBD2 covers 9 bases. The CDR3 has 14 residues. After removal of 4 bases from V and 6 bases from J, the junction contained 8 bases not matched to a gene. The germline CDR1 and CDR2 sequences are SGDLS and YYNGEE. The CDR3 region has the DNA TGTGCCAGCAGCCCACGGATAGCGGGAGCCGAGCAGTACTTC. Amino acids: CASSPRIAGAEQYF.

The chain links TRBV15 to TRBJ2-2; D possibly uses TRBD1 or TRBD2 (6 bases each). This CDR3 spans 13 amino acids. The ends were cut back, 1 base at V and 8 bases at J, with 8 bases in the middle. Germline lookup yields CDR1 LNHNV and CDR2 YYDKDF (reference sequence). The CDR3 DNA reads as TGTGCCACCAGCAGAGGGGGGGCAGGGGAGCTGTTTTTT. This encodes CATSRGGAGELFF.